This T cell receptor (beta chain) was retrieved from a study of ipilimumab plus nivolumab after autologous stem cell transplantation. Profiled with immunoSEQ multiplex PCR; TCRdb holds only in-frame clones, not every one. The repertoire consists of about 16,000 clones, with over 60% occurring once and the leading ten covering less than 25%. Trimming removed 7 bases from V and 5 bases from J, with 17 bases in between. The CDR3 contains 14 residues. The germline V gene encodes CDR1 SNHLY and CDR2 FYNNEI. Sequences were derived from PBMCs, sampled in a trial of ipilimumab plus nivolumab as post-transplant consolidation. The receptor was derived from a male donor with diffuse large B-cell lymphoma. The rearrangement joins TRBV2 to TRBJ2-5; TRBD2 might be the D (7 bases). CDR3 coding DNA: TGTGCCAGCAATCGGAGGGGGGGGCGGGAGACCCAGTACTTC. Translated: CASNRRGGRETQYF.